Presented here are 9 T cell receptor beta chains from one specimen sequenced in a study of blood T cell repertoires in COVID-19. Clones were read by immunoSEQ multiplex PCR, and TCRdb kept only the in-frame ones, dropping some. Of hundreds of thousands of clones in the sample, 85% were seen once. The sequenced sample was PBMCs or T cells enriched from blood (not recorded which). The source is a woman between 45 and 65 years old who had recovered from COVID-19.

V usage is TRBV7-8 and J usage is TRBJ2-3; 7 bases fit TRBD1. The CDR3 has 15 residues. V dropped 5 bases and J dropped 3; count of bases not matched to a gene: 8. Germline V gives CDR1 SGHVS, CDR2 FQNEAQ. CDR3 loop: CASSETGLETDTQYF. CDR3 bases: TGTGCCAGCAGCGAGACAGGGCTCGAGACAGATACGCAGTATTTT.

The rearrangement uses TRBV19 and TRBJ1-1; D may be TRBD1 (6 bases). In germline, CDR1 is LNHDA, CDR2 SQIVND (reference sequence). The CDR3 runs 11 residues. The germline V and J ends were trimmed by 11 bases and 6 bases, with 13 bases remaining between them. This CDR3 is CASFWGPEAFF. CDR3 in DNA: TGTGCCTCGTTCTGGGGGCCTGAAGCTTTCTTT.

J is TRBJ2-1 and V is TRBV27; 9 bases are a match to TRBD2. CDR3 length: 14 amino acids. After removal of 8 bases from V and 0 bases from J, the junction contained 2 bases not matched to a gene. Germline assignment: CDR1 MNHEY and CDR2 SMNVEV (reference sequence). This chain's CDR3 is CASGSGSSYNEQFF. For the CDR3, the DNA is TGTGCCAGCGGTAGCGGGAGCTCCTACAATGAGCAGTTCTTC.

Only a few counts were recorded for this clone. The chain employs TRBV7-9 and TRBJ2-7, with TRBD2 matching over 7 bases. Germline-derived CDR1 and CDR2 are SEHNR and FQNEAQ (reference sequence). The ends lost 3 bases at V and 1 base at J; junction bases unmatched: 3. CDR3 length equals 14 residues. This CDR3 reads CASSFGGNSYEQYF. The CDR3 DNA reads TGTGCCAGCAGCTTCGGGGGGAATTCCTACGAGCAGTACTTC.

The chain recombines TRBV2 with TRBJ2-7; D may be TRBD2 (5 bases). The CDR3 is 14 residues long. Germline loops: CDR1 SNHLY, CDR2 FYNNEI. The V and J ends lost 6 bases and 5 bases respectively, with 17 bases between them. The CDR3 DNA follows: TGTGCCAGCAGGATGAACGGAGGCAGAGACGAGCAGTACTTC. This codes for CASRMNGGRDEQYF. Full variable domain (missing parts from reference TRBV2 and TRBJ2-7): EPEVTQTPSHQVTQMGQEVILRCVPISNHLYFYWYRQILGQKVEFLVSFYNNEISEKSEIFDDQFSVERPDGSNFTLKIRSTKLEDSAMYFCASRMNGGRDEQYFGPGTRLTVT.

The genes are TRBV30 and TRBJ2-7; possibly TRBD1 for D (5 bases). Germline-derived CDR1 and CDR2 are GTSNPN and SVGIG (reference sequence). V lost 4 bases and J 4 bases, leaving 17 bases between the germline ends. The CDR3 runs to 14 residues. CDR3 in amino acids: CAWKQDPRFYEQYF. The CDR3 DNA sequence: TGTGCCTGGAAACAGGACCCGCGGTTTTACGAGCAGTACTTC. The full variable domain, its missing parts supplied by reference TRBV30 and TRBJ2-7, is SQTIHQWPATLVQPVGSPLSLECTVEGTSNPNLYWYRQAAGRGLQLLFYSVGIGQISSEVPQNLSASRPQDRQFILSSKKLLLSDSGFYLCAWKQDPRFYEQYFGPGTRLTVT.

J is TRBJ1-2 and V is TRBV28; no firm D call. This CDR3 comprises 14 residues. The germline V and J ends were trimmed by 4 bases and 2 bases, with 11 bases remaining between them. CDR1 and CDR2 (germline): MDHEN, SYDVKM. The CDR3 DNA sequence: TGTGCCAGCAGTTCTTCAGTAAAAAACTATGGCTACACCTTC. This translates into CASSSSVKNYGYTF.

The table lists this clone with a few counts. The chain carries TRBV7-2 and TRBJ2-7; D not certain. Germline V gene lookup returns CDR1 SGHTA and CDR2 FQGNSA. V dropped 3 bases and J dropped 0 bases, with 9 bases sitting between them. The CDR3 spans 14 residues. The CDR3 protein is CASSFSASSYEQYF. As DNA, the CDR3 is TGTGCCAGCAGCTTTAGTGCCTCCTCCTACGAGCAGTACTTC.

The chain carries TRBV11-2 and TRBJ2-2, with D possibly being TRBD1 (6 bases). CDR1 is SGHAT, CDR2 FQNNGV, per germline. This CDR3 spans 17 amino acids. V was shortened by 10 bases and J by 5 bases, with 26 bases between the two germline ends. The CDR3 loop is CAIPPKTGNTRTGELFF. CDR3 nucleotides: TGTGCCATCCCGCCCAAAACAGGGAATACGAGGACCGGGGAGCTGTTTTTT. The complete variable domain, with remaining parts taken from reference TRBV11-2 and TRBJ2-2, reads EAGVAQSPRYKIIEKRQSVAFWCNPISGHATLYWYQQILGQGPKLLIQFQNNGVVDDSQLPKDRFSAERLKGVDSTLKIQPAKLEDSAVYLCAIPPKTGNTRTGELFFGEGSRLTVL.